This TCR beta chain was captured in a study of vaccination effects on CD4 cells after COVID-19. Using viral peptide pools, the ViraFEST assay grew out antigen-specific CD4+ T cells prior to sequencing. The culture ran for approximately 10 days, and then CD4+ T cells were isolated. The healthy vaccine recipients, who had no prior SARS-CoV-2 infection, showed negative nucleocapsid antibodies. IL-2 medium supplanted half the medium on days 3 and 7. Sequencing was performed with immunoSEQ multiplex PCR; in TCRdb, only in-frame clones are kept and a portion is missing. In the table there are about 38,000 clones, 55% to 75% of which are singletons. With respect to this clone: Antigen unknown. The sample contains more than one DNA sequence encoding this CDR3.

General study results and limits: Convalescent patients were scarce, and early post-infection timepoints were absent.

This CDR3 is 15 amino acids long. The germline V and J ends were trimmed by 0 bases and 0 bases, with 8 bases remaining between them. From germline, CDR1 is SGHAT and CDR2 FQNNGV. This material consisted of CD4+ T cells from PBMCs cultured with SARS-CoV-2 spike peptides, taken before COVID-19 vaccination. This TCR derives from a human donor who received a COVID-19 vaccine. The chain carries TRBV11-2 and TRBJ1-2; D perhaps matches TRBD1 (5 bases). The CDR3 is CASSLDPGANYGYTF. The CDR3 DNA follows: TGTGCCAGCAGCTTAGATCCGGGGGCTAACTATGGCTACACCTTC.